This TCR beta chain is drawn from a study of Ad26.COV2.S vaccination and SARS-CoV-2 variants. About the research overall: A participant enrolled in the COV1001 Ad26.COV2.S trial arm provided the sample.

Germline-derived CDR1 and CDR2 are LNHDA and SQIVND (reference sequence). This CDR3 has 12 amino acids. The ends were cut back, 9 bases at V and 1 base at J, with 9 bases in the middle. TCRdb's table, derived via immunoSEQ multiplex PCR, lists solely in-frame clones and lacks some. The sample consists of about 400,000 clones, 89% of them appearing once. Treatment described: 19 received Ad26.COV2.S at low or high dose, single or two shots; 5 received placebo; per-sample allocation not given. At day 63 after the first vaccine or placebo injection, samples were drawn. Cohort 1b enrolled adults aged 18-55 years in Boston.

The clonotype was recovered from a person aged 18-65 years who received the Ad26.COV2.S COVID-19 vaccine or a placebo. Specimen: peripheral blood, collected in a trial of Ad26.COV2.S vaccine versus placebo. The genes are TRBV19 and TRBJ1-1; D is ambiguous. The CDR3 loop reads CASGLPNTEAFF. Written as DNA, the CDR3 is TGTGCCAGCGGACTCCCGAACACTGAAGCTTTCTTT.